This T cell receptor beta chain was recorded in a study of blood T cells in healthy people across ages. Study outcomes and limitations: Higher naive T cell percentage went strongly together with higher TCR beta diversity.

Through a sample-barcoded 5' primer and a J-beta primer mix, a second PCR was run for about 6 to 11 cycles. Each cDNA molecule carried a tag from a template-switch adaptor that contained 12 random nucleotides. TCRdb reanalysed the 5' RACE reads using MiXCR and keeps one entry per CDR3 protein. There are 600,000 to 800,000 distinct CDR3 sequences in the sample; about 21% occur only once, and approximately 3.6% lies in the top ten. A few counts support this clonotype. Antigen unknown. This receptor was obtained from a man between 65 and 85 years old in good health. Sequencing was performed on blood.

Here the CDR3 reads CASSIEGGAYNEQFF. DNA for the CDR3: TGTGCCAGTAGTATCGAGGGAGGGGCTTACAATGAGCAGTTCTTC. The rearrangement uses TRBV19 and TRBJ2-1, with 7 positions matching TRBD2. Looked up from germline, CDR1 is LNHDA and CDR2 is SQIVND (reference sequence). Germline trimming cut 3 bases from V and 4 bases from J; bases unmatched to any gene: 6. This CDR3 has 15 residues.